This T cell receptor beta chain was captured in a study of cytomegalovirus exposure and HLA in healthy donors. The germline V gene encodes CDR1 SGHNT and CDR2 YYREEE (reference sequence). V lost 3 bases and J lost 4, with 12 bases in between. There are 14 residues in the CDR3. As concerns this clone: Its antigen is not identified.

Overall study findings and caveats: Later analysis reportedly placed an Asian-associated ancestry cluster below the roughly 640-donor mean in N-insertions. A missense DCLRE1C variant was associated with V- and J-gene trimming of TCR beta chains in a later analysis, and an independent cohort replicated the association.

The primer mix had 60 Vbeta and 13 Jbeta primers. Assay: immunoSEQ multiplex PCR; the TCRdb copy retains only in-frame clones and omits some. The sample yields about 150,000 clones, around 80% seen once. Sequencing was performed on PBMCs. The clonotype was recovered from a man in his forties in good health and CMV-seropositive. The V gene is TRBV5-4, the J gene TRBJ2-3; maybe TRBD2 (6 bases). The CDR3 protein is CASSSRGSPDTQYF. The CDR3 DNA reads TGTGCCAGCAGCTCCCGGGGGAGCCCAGATACGCAGTATTTT.